The sequence of this TCR beta chain was determined in a study of cytomegalovirus exposure and HLA in healthy donors. Study results and limitations: As was reported, the HLA-A and HLA-B alleles of most subjects were accurately predicted from TCR beta sequences. Common viral pathogens were later found to be apparently linked to several of the most significant clusters. Rare TCR sequences predominated, though certain public TCRs were found in many donors.

The V and J ends lost 0 bases and 8 bases respectively, with 17 bases between them. This CDR3 spans 15 amino acids. Germline lookup yields CDR1 SGDLS and CDR2 YYNGEE. In regard to this clone: What it binds is not known.

The PCR used 60 Vbeta and 13 Jbeta primers. Profiling relied on immunoSEQ multiplex PCR, and the TCRdb table lists in-frame clones only, not all of them. The sample's table shows around 35,000 clones. V usage is TRBV9 and J usage is TRBJ1-2; D may be TRBD1 (5 bases). The TCR originated in a woman aged 40 to 49 in good health and CMV-seropositive. Sequencing used PBMCs. The CDR3 DNA follows: TGTGCCAGCAGCGTAGAACCCGACAGCAAGGGCGGCTACACCTTC. This encodes CASSVEPDSKGGYTF.